These 5 T cell receptor beta chains share one sample of origin, sequenced in a study of identical twins. TCRdb independently ran MiXCR on the 5' RACE reads; one entry per CDR3 protein. This table has roughly 290,000 distinct CDR3 sequences, around 9.7% appearing once. This sample also appeared in a second study, on yellow fever vaccine responses in identical twins.

Sequenced input: CD8+ T cells sorted from blood. These receptors came from a woman younger than 30 in good health.

This chain links TRBV7-2 with TRBJ2-1, with 8 bases matching TRBD2. The germline V gene encodes CDR1 SGHTA and CDR2 FQGNSA. Trimming took 5 bases from V and 16 from J; bases not matched to a gene: 16. The CDR3 consists of 14 residues. The CDR3 reads CASSPYGGTSFRFF. The CDR3 DNA sequence: TGTGCCAGCAGCCCTTATGGGGGGACTAGTTTCCGATTCTTC.

This clonotype was found many times. The chain has TRBV12-3 or TRBV12-4 and TRBJ1-4; perhaps TRBD1 as D (6 bases). The V end was cut by 5 bases, the J end by 7 bases, with 14 bases between. The CDR3 is made up of 14 amino acids. The CDR3 sequence: CASSPTGSSEKLFF. DNA of the CDR3: TGTGCCAGCAGTCCGACAGGATCGTCTGAAAAACTGTTTTTT.

The rearrangement links TRBV20-1 to TRBJ2-3; D possibly uses TRBD1 or TRBD2 (5 bases each). CDR1 and CDR2 (germline): DFQATT, SNEGSKA (reference sequence). V lost 3 bases and J 0 bases, leaving 10 bases between the germline ends. The CDR3 totals 14 residues. Here the CDR3 DNA reads TGCAGTGCTAGTTTTGGGACGAGCACAGATACGCAGTATTTT. Protein: CSASFGTSTDTQYF.

The chain carries TRBV20-1 and TRBJ2-5; the match to TRBD2 covers 11 bases. V shed 4 bases, J shed 4 bases, and the junction held 11 bases outside the gene matches. This CDR3 has 16 residues. Looked up from germline, CDR1 is DFQATT and CDR2 is SNEGSKA (reference sequence). This chain's CDR3 is CSAKLAGGPAPETQYF. CDR3 nucleotide sequence: TGCAGTGCTAAATTAGCGGGGGGGCCGGCTCCAGAGACCCAGTACTTC.

Many counts were recorded for this clonotype. This chain connects TRBV12-3 or TRBV12-4 to TRBJ1-1; 11 nucleotides line up with TRBD1. There are 15 residues in the CDR3. The V segment lost 6 bases and the J segment 5 bases; nucleotides outside the gene matches: 8. CDR3 region: CASRDGQGARTEAFF. The CDR3 bases are TGTGCCAGCAGGGATGGACAGGGGGCAAGGACTGAAGCTTTCTTT.